The 4 T cell receptor beta chains in this list originate from one sample, sequenced in a study of T cells in women clearing cervical HPV infection. Using immunoSEQ multiplex PCR, the repertoire was profiled, and TCRdb retains in-frame clones only, with some absent. The sample holds around 30,000 clones. Sample: blood buffy coat. These TCRs come from a woman between 18 and 75 years old with a cervical HPV16 infection that either progressed to CIN3+ or cleared (not recorded which).

Note on this clone: Read coverage stops 3 residues before the CDR3 terminus; the germline J gene supplies the remainder. The rearrangement uses TRBV28 and TRBJ2-3; 11 bases line up with TRBD2. The length of the CDR3 is 15 residues. Per germline, CDR1 MDHEN and CDR2 SYDVKM. V was clipped by 5 bases and J by 3 bases; unmatched bases: 4. CDR3 DNA (partial): TGTGCCAGCAGTCTAGCGGGAGGAATGACAGATACG. It codes for CASSLAGGMTDT. The entire CDR3 is CASSLAGGMTDTQYF.

In regard to this clone: Coverage ceases 3 residues before the CDR3 finishes, and the germline J gene fills in the end. This sequence joins TRBV20-1 and TRBJ2-3; 7 bases match TRBD2. This CDR3 region has 14 residues. Germline trimming cut 3 bases from V and 2 bases from J; bases unmatched to any gene: 5. CDR1 is DFQATT and CDR2 is SNEGSKA in the germline V gene (reference sequence). The sequenced part of the CDR3 DNA is TGCAGTGCTAGGGGAGCGGGGCTCACAGATACG. Encoded protein: CSARGAGLTDT. From start to end, the CDR3 is CSARGAGLTDTQYF.

Details on this clone: The read falls 3 residues short of the CDR3 end, and the missing part is taken from the germline J gene. This sequence joins TRBV18 and TRBJ2-2; perhaps TRBD2 as D (6 bases). The CDR3 covers 14 residues. V lost 6 bases and J 7 bases, leaving 15 bases between the germline ends. The germline V gene has CDR1 KGHSH and CDR2 LQKENI. Partial CDR3 DNA: TGTGCCAGCTCTGGGGACTTTAGACGCGGGGAG. Encoded protein: CASSGDFRRGE. The full CDR3 is CASSGDFRRGELFF.

For this clone: The sequence runs out 3 residues before the end of the CDR3; the remainder is reconstructed from the germline J gene. The chain uses TRBV9 and TRBJ1-1; the D gene is possibly TRBD1 (5 bases). Germline lookup yields CDR1 SGDLS and CDR2 YYNGEE. CDR3 length: 16 residues. The part of the CDR3 DNA that was read is TGTGCCAGCAGCTTACTGACAGCCGCAAGTTCAGGGGAA. Protein sequence: CASSLLTAASSGE. From start to end, the CDR3 is CASSLLTAASSGEAFF.